This T cell receptor beta chain was sequenced for a study of blood T cell repertoires in COVID-19. Across the whole study: The United States, Italy and Spain supplied acute and convalescent COVID-19 samples.

Trimming left V 5 bases short and J 0 bases short, with 17 bases between. Per germline, CDR1 LNHDA and CDR2 SQIVND (reference sequence). This CDR3 has 17 amino acids. Per the authors' pipeline: Estimation of nucleated cell counts was performed using reference gene primer amplification. Some clones are missing from TCRdb's copy, which holds only in-frame ones; the method was immunoSEQ multiplex PCR. The D gene and trimming were derived from the DNA, and the V and J assignments and clone size from that table. The top ten hold about 8.1% of the sample, which has about 250,000 clones, about 80% seen once. This clone showed up just once.

The sample taken for sequencing was peripheral blood. The clonotype originates from a man at least 80 years old with acute or convalescent COVID-19. The chain joins TRBV19 to TRBJ1-5; no clear D gene. CDR3 amino acids: CASSLQKTYDSNQPQHF. The CDR3 coding sequence is TGTGCCAGTAGTCTTCAGAAGACTTATGATAGCAATCAGCCCCAGCATTTT.